Included here is one TCR beta chain sequence, with context. Antigen unknown. This record comes from a study of monozygotic twins with inflammatory bowel disease. Study-wide findings and caveats: Healthy co-twins had higher TCRbeta inverse Simpson diversity than their IBD twins.

The length of the CDR3 is 16 residues. Germline V lookup: CDR1 ENHRY, CDR2 SYGVKD. In preparing each TCR library, 3,000 to 4,500 ng of total RNA was used. TCRdb re-called the 5' RACE reads and shows each CDR3 protein once, DNA omitted. The sample table includes around 400,000 distinct CDR3 sequences. This clonotype was sampled from a human donor with ulcerative colitis or Crohn's disease, or a healthy co-twin of an affected twin (not recorded which). The sequencing sample was made of blood. The V call is TRBV10-3, the J call TRBJ2-7; the TCRdb call, TRBD2, lacks DNA for checking. CDR3 loop: CAISERQLAENYEQYF.